This T cell receptor beta chain came from a study of PD-L1 blockade in urothelial cancer. Study information: Patients took up atezolizumab in the mid-2010s at 1,200 mg intravenously every 3 weeks. There were a median of approximately 140,000 T cells in blood samples. Men with urothelial cancer arising in the bladder made up most of the roughly 29 patients.

Stated time point: pretreatment peripheral blood. Germline V gives CDR1 SGHRS, CDR2 YFSETQ. V dropped 0 bases and J dropped 0; count of bases not matched to a gene: 4. This CDR3 is built from 17 residues. TCR analog templates of synthetic origin were spiked into each PCR. Profiling relied on immunoSEQ multiplex PCR, and the TCRdb table lists in-frame clones only, not all of them. This sample has 45,000 to 50,000 clones, with 82% found just once. The TCR sequence derives from a man between 50 and 59 years old with urothelial cancer. Sample: PBMCs, taken around atezolizumab (anti-PD-L1) treatment. The rearrangement links TRBV5-1 to TRBJ2-3, with TRBD2 matching 10 bases. This CDR3 is CASSLVLAGPSTDTQYF. The CDR3 coding sequence is TGCGCCAGCAGCTTGGTACTAGCGGGGCCAAGCACAGATACGCAGTATTTT.